The rows below give T cell receptor beta chains drawn from one sample of a study of T cell responses to AZD1222 COVID-19 vaccine. Repertoires were generated with immunoSEQ multiplex PCR, while TCRdb's copy carries only in-frame clones and drops some. Here the sample spans fewer than 120,000 clones, around 81% being singletons. The sequenced sample was peripheral blood, obtained on day 0 of AZD1222 vaccination. The receptors originated from an adult in good health. The conserved cysteine and the conserved F or W are not part of the CDR3 here.

ASSRSSGGTYNEQF	TRBJ2-1	TRBV16
ASRTSGTYEQY	TRBJ2-7	TRBV10-2
ASHSQGGGSVGQY	TRBJ2-7	TRBV25-1
ASSLAISGGLGTQY	TRBJ2-5	TRBV7-2
ASSEAVRGGYT	TRBJ1-2	TRBV6-1
ASRTADRVGEQY	TRBJ2-7	TRBV19
ASSFAEIQY	TRBJ2-4	TRBV7-9
ASSLSYGYT	TRBJ1-2	TRBV28
ASSPPGAGAYNEQF	TRBJ2-1	TRBV6-2/TRBV6-3
AGTRGPGNTIY	TRBJ1-3	TRBV30
ATRPGHNYGYT	TRBJ1-2	TRBV28
ASSYSKQGVGSPLH	TRBJ1-6	TRBV6-5
AWSARGPQH	TRBJ1-5	TRBV30
ASSSERGRGVNQPQH	TRBJ1-5	TRBV6-2/TRBV6-3
ASSPPRRRTNEKLF	TRBJ1-4	TRBV28
ASSSKQGNNEQF	TRBJ2-1	TRBV5-4
ASSYDRGPIL	TRBJ2-1	TRBV6-2/TRBV6-3
ASSPAGMNSNQPQH	TRBJ1-5	TRBV18
ASSPQSSYNSPLH	TRBJ1-6	TRBV6-5
ASSPKGDEQF	TRBJ2-1	TRBV6-5
ASSLGRWAYNEQF	TRBJ2-1	TRBV5-1
ASSRGDGGRYEQY	TRBJ2-7	TRBV19
ATSQSDTQY	TRBJ2-3	TRBV24-1
ASRRRFGLF	TRBJ1-4	TRBV18
ASGLVGRTTEAF	TRBJ1-1	TRBV12-5
ASSYYSGGGDSPLH	TRBJ1-6	TRBV6-2/TRBV6-3
ASSASSHRGSNTEAF	TRBJ1-1	TRBV6-4
ASSENWRGTNNEQF	TRBJ2-1	TRBV6-4